Below are 11 T cell receptor beta chains sequenced from a single sample in a study of cytomegalovirus exposure and HLA in healthy donors (dated by TCRdb to about 2017). Library preparation used the immunoSEQ multiplex PCR assay. A mixture of 60 forward primers for TCR Vbeta segments and 13 reverse primers for TCR Jbeta segments was used in the multiplex PCR. The table was pulled from immuneACCESS by TCRdb, which kept in-frame rearrangements only. Such tables lose some clones; where checked, under half of the loss comes from unresolved V genes, and the rest has no known cause. The sample records 150,000 to 200,000 clones, approximately 80% of which are singletons. The ten largest clonotypes hold 9% to 10% of the sample. The sample taken for sequencing was PBMCs. Receptor source: a man between 18 and 29 years old in good health and CMV-seropositive.

J is TRBJ2-7 and V is TRBV4-1; 7 nucleotides align to TRBD2. Looked up from germline, CDR1 is MGHRA and CDR2 is YSYEKL. Trimming cost V 0 bases and J 7 bases; bases outside gene matches: 6. This CDR3 comprises 14 residues. The CDR3 is CASSQEGGLREQYF. CDR3 in DNA: TGCGCCAGCAGCCAAGAGGGGGGACTAAGGGAGCAGTACTTC.

The V gene is TRBV19, the J gene TRBJ2-4; 7 bases are a match to TRBD1. There are 16 residues in the CDR3. Germline CDR1 LNHDA, CDR2 SQIVND (reference sequence). The V segment lost 3 bases and the J segment 0 bases; nucleotides outside the gene matches: 5. The CDR3 bases are TGTGCCAGTAGTATCGAGGCAGGGGGAGCCAAAAACATTCAGTACTTC. Translation: CASSIEAGGAKNIQYF. The full variable domain, with the rest looked up from reference TRBV19 and TRBJ2-4, is DGGITQSPKYLFRKEGQNVTLSCEQNLNHDAMYWYRQDPGQGLRLIYYSQIVNDFQKGDIAEGYSVSREKKESFPLTVTSAQKNPTAFYLCASSIEAGGAKNIQYFGAGTRLSVL.

V usage is TRBV7-6 and J usage is TRBJ1-2, with a tentative D call TRBD1 (5 bases). Germline V CDR1 and CDR2: SGHVS, FNYEAQ. V dropped 3 bases and J dropped 3 bases, with 14 bases sitting between them. CDR3 length: 15 amino acids. The CDR3 sequence is CASSFGGGADYGYTF. CDR3 coding DNA: TGTGCCAGCAGCTTTGGCGGGGGTGCAGACTATGGCTACACCTTC.

The V gene is TRBV27, the J gene TRBJ1-1; possibly TRBD1 for D (5 bases). Trimming shortened V by 2 bases and J by 3 bases, and 13 bases separated the two germline ends. This CDR3 contains 15 residues. The germline gives CDR1 MNHEY, CDR2 SMNVEV (reference sequence). The chain's CDR3 is CASSLEAGKDTEAFF. DNA for the CDR3: TGTGCCAGCAGTTTAGAGGCAGGGAAGGACACTGAAGCTTTCTTT.

Written as DNA, the CDR3 is TGTGCCAGCAGTTACAGGGGGAATCAGCCCCAGCATTTT. Its translation: CASSYRGNQPQHF. The chain uses TRBV6-5 and TRBJ1-5; possibly TRBD1 for D (6 bases). Germline values: CDR1 MNHEY, CDR2 SVGAGI. Deletions cut 2 bases from V and 4 bases from J, with 6 bases between. The CDR3 runs to 13 residues.

The J gene is TRBJ2-7, the V gene TRBV5-5; perhaps TRBD1 as D (5 bases). CDR1 and CDR2 (germline): SGHKS, YYEKEE (reference sequence). The length of the CDR3 is 14 residues. V was trimmed by 6 bases and J by 4 bases, leaving 17 bases between them. This chain's CDR3 is CASTENLGRYEQYF. CDR3 DNA: TGTGCCAGCACCGAAAATCTGGGGCGGTACGAGCAGTACTTC. Full variable domain (remainder filled in from reference TRBV5-5 and TRBJ2-7): DAGVTQSPTHLIKTRGQQVTLRCSPISGHKSVSWYQQVLGQGPQFIFQYYEKEERGRGNFPDRFSARQFPNYSSELNVNALLLGDSALYLCASTENLGRYEQYFGPGTRLTVT.

The genes are TRBV10-3 and TRBJ2-7; 7 nucleotides line up with TRBD1. The CDR3 consists of 12 residues. Trimming took 10 bases from V and 3 from J; bases not matched to a gene: 6. Germline values: CDR1 ENHRY, CDR2 SYGVKD. The CDR3 here is CATRQGDYEQYF. The CDR3 region has the DNA TGTGCCACAAGACAGGGAGACTACGAGCAGTACTTC.

The rearrangement joins TRBV23-1 to TRBJ2-5; 9 bases are shared with TRBD1. TRBV23-1 is treated as an ORF (open reading frame) with a function not yet certain. Trimming took 2 bases from V and 4 from J; bases not matched to a gene: 8. This CDR3 contains 16 residues. CDR3 region: CASSQRRDREGETQYF. The DNA for the CDR3 is TGCGCCAGCAGTCAACGTAGGGACAGGGAGGGAGAGACCCAGTACTTC.

The chain links TRBV9 to TRBJ1-3; the match to TRBD1 covers 9 bases. Germline V gene lookup returns CDR1 SGDLS and CDR2 YYNGEE. Unmatched junction bases numbered 7, after V lost 3 bases and J lost 0 bases. CDR3 length: 17 residues. CDR3 protein: CASSAWDRVDSGNTIYF. In DNA form, the CDR3 reads TGTGCCAGCAGCGCATGGGACAGGGTTGACTCTGGAAACACCATATATTTT.

The V and J genes are TRBV9 and TRBJ2-3; tentatively, D is TRBD2 (5 bases). The V end lost 3 bases, the J end lost 6 bases, and 23 bases lay between the germline ends. CDR1 and CDR2 (germline): SGDLS, YYNGEE. There are 17 residues in the CDR3. The CDR3, as DNA: TGTGCCAGCAGCGACCAAAGAGGGCTAAAGGAAGCCGATACGCAGTATTTT. Its translation: CASSDQRGLKEADTQYF.

Written as DNA, the CDR3 is TGCGCCAGCAGCCAAGGGACTAGGGAGGGCTCAGATACGCAGTATTTT. Residues: CASSQGTREGSDTQYF. V and J are TRBV4-3 and TRBJ2-3; 7 bases map to TRBD2. J gave up 4 bases and V 1 base, and 8 bases lay outside the gene matches. CDR3 length: 16 amino acids. Germline CDR1 and CDR2: LGHNA and YSLEER.